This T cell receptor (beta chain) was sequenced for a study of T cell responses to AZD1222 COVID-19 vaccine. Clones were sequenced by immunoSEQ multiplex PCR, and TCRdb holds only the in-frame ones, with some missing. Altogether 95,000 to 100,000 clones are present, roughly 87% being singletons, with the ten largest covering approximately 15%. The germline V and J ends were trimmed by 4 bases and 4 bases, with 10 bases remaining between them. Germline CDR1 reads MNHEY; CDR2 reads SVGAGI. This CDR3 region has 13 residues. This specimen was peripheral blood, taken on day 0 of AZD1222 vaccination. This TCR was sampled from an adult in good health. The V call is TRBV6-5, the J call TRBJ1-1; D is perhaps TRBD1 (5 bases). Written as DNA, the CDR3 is TGTGCCAGCAGTTCCTCAGGGACCACTGAAGCTTTCTTT. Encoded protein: CASSSSGTTEAFF.